The entry that follows covers one TCR beta chain sequence. The antigen remains undetermined. The CDR3 contains 15 residues. The germline V gene encodes CDR1 SGHRS and CDR2 YFSETQ. Trimming removed 0 bases from V and 7 bases from J, with 16 bases in between. The sample comes from a study of cytomegalovirus exposure and HLA in healthy donors. Study observations and caveats: In a later analysis, parvovirus B19, influenza, CMV and Epstein-Barr virus appeared linked to several top co-occurrence clusters. Prior analysis indicated that the majority of TCR beta V segments exhibited productivity approximately 90% or approximately 30% of the time.

Amplification used 60 Vbeta primers and 13 Jbeta primers. Measured with immunoSEQ multiplex PCR; TCRdb has only the in-frame clones, and not every one. Among some 140,000 clones listed, over 65% were seen once. The chain employs TRBV5-1 and TRBJ1-2, with D possibly matching TRBD1 (6 bases). This receptor was identified in a woman aged 40 to 50 in good health and CMV-seronegative. The sequenced sample was PBMCs. This CDR3 is CASSLDPGGASGYTF. CDR3 DNA: TGCGCCAGCAGCTTGGACCCGGGGGGGGCGTCTGGCTACACCTTC.